This T cell receptor beta chain was captured by sequencing in a study of cytomegalovirus exposure and HLA in healthy donors. Study-wide results and caveats: In a later analysis, TCR beta V- and J-gene trimming showed a link to a missense DCLRE1C variant.

J lost 6 bases, V lost 5 bases, and 10 bases had no gene match. The CDR3 runs to 16 residues. Germline V gene data show CDR1 as KGHSH and CDR2 as LQKENI. A note on this clone: The antigen is undetermined.

The primer mix had 60 Vbeta and 13 Jbeta primers. TCRdb's copy holds only in-frame clones and misses some; the assay was immunoSEQ multiplex PCR. The sample shows roughly 100,000 clones, just under 80% of them seen only once. V gene TRBV18 combines with J gene TRBJ1-1; TRBD1 agrees at 12 bases. The TCR comes from a man aged 25 to 40 in good health and CMV-seronegative. Sequencing input: PBMCs. CDR3 protein: CASSGGQGANRAEAFF. The CDR3 coding sequence is TGTGCCAGCTCAGGGGGACAGGGGGCAAATCGCGCTGAAGCTTTCTTT.